These T cell receptor beta chains were read from a single sample in a study of T cell responses to AZD1222 COVID-19 vaccine. Repertoires were generated with immunoSEQ multiplex PCR, while TCRdb's copy carries only in-frame clones and drops some. The sample shows about 150,000 clones, approximately 90% of them seen only once. The source material was peripheral blood, sampled on day 0 of AZD1222 vaccination. These receptors all stem from an adult in good health. Each CDR3 is given with its conserved first and last residue. The D gene is left open where the match is weak. Clone size is stated in some rows and not others, as once, few, many or a class when expanded.

>NA|NA|TRBV19|TRBJ1-5
CASSPTGSGSNQPQHF
TGTGCCAGTAGTCCCACAGGGTCCGGGAGCAATCAGCCCCAGCATTTT
>NA|NA|TRBV11-2|TRBJ1-2
CASSPLRGRLVYGYTF
TGTGCCAGCAGCCCCCTCAGGGGCCGGTTGGTCTATGGCTACACCTTC
>NA|NA|TRBV28|TRBJ1-1
CASRPPLGEDTEAFF
TGTGCCAGCAGGCCACCCCTAGGGGAGGACACTGAAGCTTTCTTT
>NA|NA|TRBV5-1|TRBJ1-4
CASTLDGGNEKLFF
TGCGCCAGCACCCTTGACGGGGGAAATGAAAAACTGTTTTTT
>NA|NA|TRBV3-1/TRBV3-2|TRBJ2-7
CASSQGPRPYEQYF
TGTGCCAGCAGCCAAGGGCCCCGTCCCTACGAGCAGTACTTC
>NA|NA|TRBV6-5|TRBJ2-1
CASSYDPAGPYNEQFF
TGTGCCAGCAGTTACGACCCGGCGGGACCCTACAATGAGCAGTTCTTC
>NA|TRBD1|TRBV18|TRBJ1-1
CASSPDRVRKAFF
TGTGCCAGCTCACCCGACAGGGTCAGGAAAGCTTTCTTT
>NA|TRBD1|TRBV30|TRBJ2-5
CAWSATGAETQYF
TGTGCCTGGAGTGCGACAGGGGCAGAGACCCAGTACTTC
>NA|NA|TRBV12-3/TRBV12-4|TRBJ1-3
CASWVGSGNTIYF
TGTGCCTCCTGGGTGGGCTCTGGAAACACCATATATTTT
>NA|NA|TRBV10-2|TRBJ1-4
CASSARGEKLFF
TGCGCCAGCAGTGCGAGGGGGGAAAAACTGTTTTTT
>NA|NA|TRBV7-5|TRBJ1-5
CVRSVRQQNQPQHF
TGTGTCAGAAGCGTACGACAGCAGAATCAGCCCCAGCATTTT
>NA|NA|TRBV18|TRBJ2-7
CASSIKTGSEQYF
TGTGCCAGCTCAATTAAAACAGGGAGCGAGCAGTACTTC
>NA|NA|TRBV15|TRBJ1-1
CATSRGTANTEAFF
TGTGCCACCAGCAGGGGGACGGCGAACACTGAAGCTTTCTTT
>once|TRBD2|TRBV6-5|TRBJ2-7
CASSYGTSGSIYEQYF
TGTGCCAGCAGTTACGGGACTAGCGGGAGTATATACGAGCAGTACTTC
>NA|TRBD1|TRBV19|TRBJ1-2
CASSRGQDDYGYTF
TGTGCCAGTAGTAGAGGACAGGACGACTATGGCTACACCTTC
>NA|TRBD1|TRBV5-1|TRBJ2-7
CASSLTGGLEQYF
TGCGCCAGCAGCTTGACAGGGGGCCTCGAGCAGTACTTC
>once|TRBD2|TRBV7-9|TRBJ2-7
CASSSTSGSLSYEQYF
TGTGCCAGCAGCTCGACTAGCGGGAGTTTGTCCTACGAGCAGTACTTC
>NA|NA|TRBV7-2|TRBJ1-2
CASNLYGYTF
TGTGCCAGCAACCTCTATGGCTACACCTTC
>NA|NA|TRBV7-2|TRBJ2-1
CASSRGSPRGFYEQFF
TGTGCCAGCAGCCGGGGCAGTCCGCGGGGTTTTTATGAGCAGTTCTTC
>NA|NA|TRBV11-3|TRBJ2-1
CASSLVEGNEQFF
TGTGCCAGCAGCTTAGTGGAGGGCAATGAGCAGTTCTTC
>NA|NA|TRBV3-1/TRBV3-2|TRBJ1-2
CASSLAGYGYTF
TGTGCCAGCAGCCTAGCAGGGTATGGCTACACCTTC
>NA|TRBD1|TRBV12-3/TRBV12-4|TRBJ1-2
CASSLRDRGSYTF
TGTGCCAGCAGTCTCCGAGACAGGGGAAGCTACACCTTC
>NA|NA|TRBV5-8|TRBJ2-3
CASSSHWDDGTQYF
TGTGCCAGCAGCTCGCATTGGGACGACGGTACGCAGTATTTT
>NA|NA|TRBV21-1|TRBJ2-5
CASSKTTGGQETQYF
TGTGCCAGCAGCAAAACGACAGGGGGTCAAGAGACCCAGTACTTC
>NA|NA|TRBV9|TRBJ2-2
CASSTRGGPVAGELFF
TGTGCCAGCAGCACCCGAGGAGGGCCGGTAGCCGGGGAGCTGTTTTTT
>NA|NA|TRBV10-2|TRBJ2-1
CASSAVRGSDEQFF
TGCGCCAGCAGTGCCGTCAGGGGAAGCGATGAGCAGTTCTTC
>once|NA|TRBV5-1|TRBJ1-4
CASSSQAGTKNEKLFF
TGCGCCAGCAGCTCCCAGGCCGGGACAAAAAATGAAAAACTGTTTTTT
>NA|TRBD2|TRBV4-1|TRBJ2-7
CASSQEELAESSEQYF
TGCGCCAGCAGCCAAGAAGAACTAGCGGAGTCTAGTGAGCAGTACTTC
>few|NA|TRBV27|TRBJ2-7
CASSLGGNYEQYF
TGTGCCAGCAGTTTGGGCGGGAACTACGAGCAGTACTTC
>NA|NA|TRBV27|TRBJ2-7
CASSQSSYEQYF
TGTGCCAGCAGTCAGAGCTCCTACGAGCAGTACTTC
>NA|TRBD1|TRBV24-1|TRBJ1-5
CATRQGADQPQHF
TGTGCCACGAGACAGGGAGCCGATCAGCCCCAGCATTTT
>once|NA|TRBV27|TRBJ1-4
CASRMRGNEKLFF
TGTGCCAGCAGGATGAGGGGGAATGAAAAACTGTTTTTT
>NA|TRBD2|TRBV5-4|TRBJ2-1
CASSSGLAGDRFF
TGTGCCAGCAGCTCTGGACTAGCGGGAGATCGTTTCTTC
>NA|NA|TRBV4-2|TRBJ2-3
CASSQLRGGADTQYF
TGTGCCAGCAGCCAACTCCGAGGGGGAGCTGATACGCAGTATTTT
>once|NA|TRBV5-6|TRBJ1-5
CASSLGDIQHF
TGTGCCAGCAGCTTGGGGGACATCCAGCATTTT
>NA|NA|TRBV14|TRBJ2-7
CASSQVTYEQYF
TGTGCCAGCAGCCAAGTGACTTACGAGCAGTACTTC
>NA|TRBD2|TRBV6-2/TRBV6-3|TRBJ2-3
CASSYSEAGGGNTQYF
TGTGCCAGCAGTTACTCGGAAGCGGGAGGTGGAAATACGCAGTATTTT
>NA|NA|TRBV28|TRBJ1-6
CASKGGGRGSPLHF
TGTGCCAGCAAAGGGGGGGGGCGAGGTTCACCCCTCCACTTT
>NA|TRBD2|TRBV5-1|TRBJ2-1
CASSAVGLAIYNEQFF
TGCGCCAGCAGCGCAGTTGGACTAGCGATCTACAATGAGCAGTTCTTC
>NA|NA|TRBV7-2|TRBJ1-3
CASSETAGSGNTIYF
TGTGCCAGCAGCGAGACGGCGGGCTCTGGAAACACCATATATTTT
>NA|TRBD2|TRBV10-3|TRBJ2-1
CASRTSVDEQFF
TGTGCCAGCCGGACTAGCGTCGATGAGCAGTTCTTC
>NA|TRBD1|TRBV6-5|TRBJ2-3
CASSQKGQYTDTQYF
TGTGCCAGCAGCCAGAAGGGACAGTACACAGATACGCAGTATTTT
>once|NA|TRBV10-1|TRBJ2-1
CASSEEAGGNEQFF
TGCGCCAGCAGCGAGGAGGCAGGCGGGAATGAGCAGTTCTTC
>NA|NA|TRBV15|TRBJ2-7
CATSRDSPLYF
TGTGCCACCAGCAGAGATTCCCCGCTGTACTTC
>NA|NA|TRBV11-2|TRBJ2-1
CASSLKGGVDEQFF
TGTGCCAGCAGCTTGAAAGGGGGGGTGGATGAGCAGTTCTTC
>NA|NA|TRBV6-5|TRBJ1-1
CASFRGVTEAFF
TGTGCCAGTTTTCGGGGGGTCACTGAAGCTTTCTTT
>NA|TRBD2|TRBV27|TRBJ2-7
CASSLISGTSPHEQYF
TGTGCCAGCAGTTTAATCTCTGGGACTAGCCCCCACGAGCAGTACTTC
>NA|NA|TRBV5-1|TRBJ2-3
CASRVTILEGTQYF
TGCGCCAGCAGGGTGACAATACTAGAGGGTACGCAGTATTTT
>NA|NA|TRBV7-8|TRBJ2-2
CASSLAGFNGELFF
TGTGCCAGCAGCTTAGCAGGGTTCAACGGGGAGCTGTTTTTT
>once|NA|TRBV6-4|TRBJ2-1
CASSLVENNEQFF
TGTGCCAGCAGTCTGGTGGAAAACAATGAGCAGTTCTTC